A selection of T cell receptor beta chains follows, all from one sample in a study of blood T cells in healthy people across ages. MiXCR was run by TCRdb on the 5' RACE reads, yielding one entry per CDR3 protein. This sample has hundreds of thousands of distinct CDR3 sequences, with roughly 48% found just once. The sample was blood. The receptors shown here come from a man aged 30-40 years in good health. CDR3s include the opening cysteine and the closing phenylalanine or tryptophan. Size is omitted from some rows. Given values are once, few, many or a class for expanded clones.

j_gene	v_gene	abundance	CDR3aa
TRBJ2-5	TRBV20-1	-	CSAQRKETQYF
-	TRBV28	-	CASRDPSEQYF
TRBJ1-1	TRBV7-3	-	CASSLTNTGGTEAFF
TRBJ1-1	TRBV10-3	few	CAISDHGTLGRTGTEAFF
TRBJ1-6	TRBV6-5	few	CASRAEFRSYNSPLHF
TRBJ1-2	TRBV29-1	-	CSVSRGGYGYTF
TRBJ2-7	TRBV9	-	CASSVDSHPSYEQYF
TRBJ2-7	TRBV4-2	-	CASSQDSGGVYNEQYF
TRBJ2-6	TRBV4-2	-	CASSGTSGSGANVLTF
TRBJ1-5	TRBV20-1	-	CSAERGGGQPQHF
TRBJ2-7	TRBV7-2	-	CANSAWTAISYEQYF
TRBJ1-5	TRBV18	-	CASSPEAYQPQHF
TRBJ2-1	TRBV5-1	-	CASSLVPSPTNEQFF
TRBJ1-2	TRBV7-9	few	CASSSNKGGYTF
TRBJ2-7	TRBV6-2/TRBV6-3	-	CASSSGTRNPYEQYF
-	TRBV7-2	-	CASSFLAGGPLKETQYF
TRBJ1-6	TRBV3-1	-	CASSQVVSGTGNNSPLHF
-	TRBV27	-	CASSLSSSYNEQYF
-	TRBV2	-	CASIGRRSSYNEQYF
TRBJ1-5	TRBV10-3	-	CAISEGGQINQPQHF
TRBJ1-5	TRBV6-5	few	CASSYVKGVQPQHF
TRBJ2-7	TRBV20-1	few	CSATQTSGASYEQYF
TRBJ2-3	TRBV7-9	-	CASSLGGGETDTQYF
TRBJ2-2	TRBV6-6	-	CASSYFGAGELFF
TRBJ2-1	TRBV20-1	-	CSAHTSGAYNEQFF
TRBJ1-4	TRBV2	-	CASSPTGQTEKLFF
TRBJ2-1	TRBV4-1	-	CASSHSTESYNEQFF
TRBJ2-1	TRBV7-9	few	CASSFGLEYNEQFF
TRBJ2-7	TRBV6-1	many	CASRTQTGGSYEQYF